This TCR beta chain came from a study of CD8+ T cells in alopecia areata. As for the study in general: Those patients who were treated received oral tofacitinib, which was given at 5 to 10 mg twice daily for moderate-to-severe alopecia areata.

Treatment specified: oral pan-JAK inhibitor, 5-10 mg twice daily. CDR3 length: 14 residues. The V end lost 3 bases, the J end lost 1 base, and 9 bases lay between the germline ends. CDR1 is MNHNS and CDR2 is SASEGT in the germline V gene. The authors extracted RNA and reverse transcribed it into cDNA as the sequencing template. Profiled with immunoSEQ multiplex PCR; TCRdb holds only in-frame clones, not every one. The profile shows 250,000 to 300,000 clones, 58% of them singletons. This sample comprised CD4+ T cells sorted from blood, obtained at week 24, from a patient treated with tofacitinib. The gene calls are TRBV6-1 and TRBJ1-2, with a tentative D call TRBD1 (5 bases). The sequence was collected from a human donor with alopecia areata. CDR3 protein: CASSDTGLNYGYTF. The CDR3 nucleotides are TGTGCCAGCAGTGATACGGGACTTAACTATGGCTACACCTTC.